Shown below are 4 T cell receptor beta chains from a single sample sequenced in a study of blood T cell repertoires in COVID-19. Sequenced by immunoSEQ multiplex PCR; TCRdb stores in-frame clones only, minus some. The table shows 150,000 to 200,000 clones, with more than 80% occurring only once. Sequenced input: peripheral blood. These receptors were taken from a man aged 45-65 years with acute or convalescent COVID-19.

This clone was counted a few times. The chain carries TRBV25-1 and TRBJ2-3, with 8 bases that match TRBD2. V lost 1 base and J lost 4; bases outside the gene matches: 4. Germline V gene data show CDR1 as MGHDK and CDR2 as SYGVNS. The length of the CDR3 is 15 residues. For the CDR3, the DNA is TGTGCCAGCAGTGAATGGTCGGGAGGGGCAGATACGCAGTATTTT. It translates to CASSEWSGGADTQYF.

This clone came up once. V gene TRBV11-3 combines with J gene TRBJ1-3, with D perhaps matching TRBD1 (6 bases). Germline CDR1 and CDR2: SGHNT and YENEEA. CDR3 length equals 14 residues. V shed 5 bases and J shed 4 bases, with 12 bases lying between them. The CDR3: CASSLGHSGNTIYF. CDR3 DNA: TGTGCCAGCAGCCTGGGACACTCGGGAAACACCATATATTTT.

This clone was counted once. J is TRBJ2-1 and V is TRBV27, with 14 positions matching TRBD2. The ends lost 5 bases at V and 9 bases at J; junction bases unmatched: 9. CDR1 is MNHEY, CDR2 SMNVEV, per germline (reference sequence). The CDR3 totals 16 residues. The CDR3 reads CASSGTSGGMAAEQFF. The CDR3 region has the DNA TGTGCCAGCAGTGGGACTAGCGGGGGCATGGCGGCTGAGCAGTTCTTC.

This clone came up once. The CDR3 reads CASSQYVSTEAFF. The CDR3 DNA is TGTGCCAGCAGCCAATATGTTAGCACTGAAGCTTTCTTT. The chain is built from TRBV4-2 and TRBJ1-1; D is unresolved. Germline V gives CDR1 LGHNA, CDR2 YNFKEQ. The CDR3 extends over 13 amino acids. Trimming removed 2 bases at V and 4 bases at J, with 8 bases between.